A single sample is the source of the 29 T cell receptor beta chains below, sequenced in a study of CD8 T cells in ankylosing spondylitis. Study results and caveats: A motif of 7 to 9 highly homologous TCR beta variants was seen as apparently characteristic of ankylosing spondylitis blood.

TCRdb itself ran the 5' RACE reads through MiXCR, one entry per CDR3 protein. Counted here are about 390,000 distinct CDR3 sequences, under 25% occurring once; the ten biggest clones make up around 16%. These TCRs' antigens remain unknown. The sample comprised blood, either unsorted or a sorted T cell fraction (not recorded which). The receptors here all came from a male donor with ankylosing spondylitis.

The chain links TRBV20-1 to TRBJ2-7, with 14 bases fitting TRBD2. CDR1 and CDR2 from the germline V gene are DFQATT and SNEGSKA (reference sequence). The CDR3 runs 18 residues. V dropped 4 bases and J dropped 3; count of bases not matched to a gene: 14. The CDR3 DNA reads TGCAGTGCTAATGCTGGGGGGACTAGCGGGAGAAAGGTCTACGAGCAGTACTTC. Translation: CSANAGGTSGRKVYEQYF.

The chain employs TRBV10-3 and TRBJ2-2; TRBD2 might be the D (6 bases). This CDR3 has 13 amino acids. Trimming left V 7 bases short and J 7 bases short, with 13 bases between. Germline lookup yields CDR1 ENHRY and CDR2 SYGVKD. The CDR3 nucleotides read TGTGCCATCACCCAGGGAGGTGGCGGGGAGCTGTTTTTT. This codes for CAITQGGGGELFF.

A few counts support this clonotype. The chain has TRBV12-3 or TRBV12-4 and TRBJ2-1; 12 bases match TRBD2. This CDR3 is 19 amino acids long. V was pared by 6 bases and J by 1 base, with 13 bases of the junction left unmatched. The CDR3 sequence: CASSRTTSGSLRSYNEQFF. CDR3 nucleotides: TGTGCCAGCAGCCGGACGACTAGCGGGAGTCTACGGTCCTACAATGAGCAGTTCTTC.

The chain combines TRBV6-2 or TRBV6-3 with TRBJ2-7; a weak D match, TRBD2 (6 bases). V dropped 2 bases and J dropped 0 bases, with 8 bases sitting between them. Germline assignment: CDR1 MNHEY and CDR2 SVGEGT. The CDR3 is made up of 14 amino acids. Here the CDR3 DNA reads TGTGCCAGCAGTTACGGGACTCGCTCCTACGAGCAGTACTTC. This encodes CASSYGTRSYEQYF.

The chain employs TRBV6-2 or TRBV6-3 and TRBJ1-2; a possible D gene is TRBD1 (5 bases). The CDR3 sequence is 13 residues long. V was clipped by 7 bases and J by 4 bases, with 13 bases between them. In germline, CDR1 is MNHEY, CDR2 SVGEGT. DNA for the CDR3: TGTGCCAGCACTCTCGACAGCCTCTATGGCTACACCTTC. Translated, it gives CASTLDSLYGYTF.

V gene TRBV9 combines with J gene TRBJ2-7, with 8 bases identical to TRBD1. With V trimmed by 3 bases and J by 9 bases, 14 bases remained unmatched. Germline CDR1 SGDLS, CDR2 YYNGEE. The CDR3 is 15 residues long. The CDR3 region is CASSALGTGKSGQYF. The DNA for the CDR3 is TGTGCCAGCAGCGCTCTTGGGACAGGCAAATCCGGGCAGTACTTC.

CDR3 region: CASIQGPGGYEQYF. The CDR3 nucleotides read TGTGCCAGCATACAAGGGCCAGGGGGCTACGAGCAGTACTTC. The rearrangement uses TRBV6-1 and TRBJ2-7; 7 bases are shared with TRBD1. Trimming removed 7 bases from V and 3 bases from J; junction bases left unmatched: 9. Looked up from germline, CDR1 is MNHNS and CDR2 is SASEGT. This CDR3 has 14 amino acids.

This clonotype has only a few counts. The chain combines TRBV29-1 with TRBJ1-4, with TRBD1 as a possible D gene (6 bases). The CDR3 is made up of 15 amino acids. Trimming stripped 6 bases from V and 7 bases from J, with 21 bases between. CDR1 SQVTM and CDR2 ANQGSEA come from the germline V gene. The CDR3 loop reads CSVGREGGGREKLFF. The CDR3 coding sequence is TGCAGCGTAGGAAGGGAAGGGGGAGGGCGTGAAAAACTGTTTTTT. The full variable domain, with the rest looked up from reference TRBV29-1 and TRBJ1-4, is SAVISQKPSRDICQRGTSLTIQCQVDSQVTMMFWYRQQPGQSLTLIATANQGSEATYESGFVIDKFPISRPNLTFSTLTVSNMSPEDSSIYLCSVGREGGGREKLFFGSGTQLSVL.

Details on this clonotype: The junction departs from germline at one end; a sequencing error may be responsible. The V gene is TRBV7-9, the J gene TRBJ2-3; D remains ambiguous. The CDR3 totals 15 residues. Germline V lookup: CDR1 SEHNR, CDR2 FQNEAQ (reference sequence). CDR3 sequence (DNA): TGTGCCAGCAGTTTAGCTAGTCCTTTCACAGATACGCAGTATTTT. Protein product: CASSLASPFTDTQYF.

The gene calls are TRBV12-3 or TRBV12-4 and TRBJ1-2; D is undetermined. There are 14 residues in the CDR3. V shed 7 bases and J shed 3 bases, with 15 bases lying between them. CDR3 sequence reads: CASTPLSGDYGYTF. The CDR3 nucleotides read TGTGCCAGCACCCCTCTCTCGGGTGACTATGGCTACACCTTC.

The chain employs TRBV29-1 and TRBJ1-2, with a weak D call TRBD1 (6 bases). With 0 bases removed from V and 13 bases from J, the gap between germline ends came to 12 bases. The length of the CDR3 is 11 residues. CDR1 is SQVTM, CDR2 ANQGSEA, per germline. The CDR3 DNA sequence: TGCAGCGTTGAAGACCCAGGGGAGTGCACCTTC. As protein: CSVEDPGECTF.

This rearrangement joins TRBV20-1 to TRBJ2-1; D uncertain. The CDR3 contains 13 residues. Trimming pared 6 bases from V and 5 bases from J, leaving 14 bases between. Germline CDR1 reads DFQATT; CDR2 reads SNEGSKA (reference sequence). In DNA, the CDR3 is TGCAGTGCCCCGGCGGTATTAGACAATGAGCAGTTCTTC. Amino acids: CSAPAVLDNEQFF.

This chain connects TRBV20-1 to TRBJ2-3, with D possibly TRBD1 on 6 matching bases. The V and J ends lost 6 bases and 1 base respectively, with 14 bases between them. This CDR3 has 14 residues. Germline CDR1 DFQATT, CDR2 SNEGSKA (reference sequence). The CDR3, as DNA: TGCAGTGCCTTCGACAGGAGCGGCACAGATACGCAGTATTTT. Translated, it gives CSAFDRSGTDTQYF.

This clonotype was seen more than once but under ten times. This chain connects TRBV12-3 or TRBV12-4 to TRBJ1-2, with a possible D match to TRBD1 (6 bases). The CDR3 consists of 16 residues. Trimming took 7 bases from V and 4 from J, leaving 22 bases between them. CDR3 DNA: TGTGCCAGCAATCCGCCACGGGGAGGGGGACGCTATGGCTACACCTTC. Translated: CASNPPRGGGRYGYTF.

The chain recombines TRBV10-3 with TRBJ2-1; 13 bases are shared with TRBD2. V was pared by 10 bases and J by 5 bases, with 2 bases of the junction left unmatched. Germline CDR1 and CDR2: ENHRY and SYGVKD. The CDR3 has 13 residues. In DNA form, the CDR3 reads TGTGCCACACTAGCGGGAGGGAACAATGAGCAGTTCTTC. It encodes CATLAGGNNEQFF.

The rearrangement joins TRBV29-1 to TRBJ2-1, with D possibly matching TRBD2 (5 bases). Germline loops: CDR1 SQVTM, CDR2 ANQGSEA. The V end lost 8 bases, the J end lost 4 bases, and 12 bases lay between the germline ends. The CDR3 has 12 amino acids. CDR3 DNA sequence: TGCAGCACCCGGGAAGGTTACAATGAGCAGTTCTTC. It yields the protein CSTREGYNEQFF.

This chain connects TRBV5-1 to TRBJ2-7; 11 bases fit TRBD2. The CDR3 totals 15 residues. Unmatched junction bases numbered 7, after V lost 4 bases and J lost 4 bases. The germline CDR1 and CDR2 sequences are SGHRS and YFSETQ. CDR3 residues: CASSPPGLAVYEQYF. CDR3 in DNA: TGCGCCAGCAGCCCTCCGGGACTAGCGGTTTACGAGCAGTACTTC.

There are a few counts of this clonotype. J is TRBJ2-1 and V is TRBV9; 7 nucleotides line up with TRBD2. Losses at the gene ends were 0 bases for V and 4 bases for J; bases not matched to a gene: 7. There are 16 residues in the CDR3. CDR1 is SGDLS and CDR2 is YYNGEE in the germline V gene. CDR3: CASSVGSGGSYNEQFF. The CDR3 nucleotides are TGTGCCAGCAGCGTAGGGTCTGGCGGGAGTTACAATGAGCAGTTCTTC.

The chain links TRBV5-1 to TRBJ2-3, with TRBD2 as a possible D gene (5 bases). Germline values: CDR1 SGHRS, CDR2 YFSETQ. The CDR3 spans 15 residues. Trimming took off 4 bases at V and 2 bases at J, with 14 bases between the two ends. In DNA form, the CDR3 reads TGCGCCAGCAGCGAACTAGATCCCACCACAGATACGCAGTATTTT. Protein: CASSELDPTTDTQYF.

The V call is TRBV18, the J call TRBJ2-3, with D perhaps matching TRBD1 (6 bases). CDR3 length: 15 residues. V was shortened by 6 bases and J by 2 bases, with 15 bases between the two germline ends. CDR1 and CDR2 from the germline V gene are KGHSH and LQKENI. DNA for the CDR3: TGTGCCAGCTCGCGGACAGAGGCCTCCACAGATACGCAGTATTTT. Translating it yields CASSRTEASTDTQYF.

The J gene is TRBJ2-1, the V gene TRBV11-3, with D perhaps TRBD2 (6 bases). V lost 8 bases to trimming and J lost 5 bases, with 22 bases between them. This CDR3 has 16 amino acids. Germline V gene sequence: CDR1 SGHNT, CDR2 YENEEA. DNA of the CDR3: TGTGCCAGCGGATGGACCCCCTCGTGGGGGGACAATGAGCAGTTCTTC. It yields the protein CASGWTPSWGDNEQFF.

The J gene is TRBJ2-7, the V gene TRBV6-5; D might be TRBD1 or TRBD2, each matching 5 bases. The V gene lost 4 bases and the J gene lost 2 bases, with 15 bases spanning the gap. CDR1 is MNHEY and CDR2 is SVGAGI in the germline V gene. This CDR3 comprises 15 residues. The CDR3 sequence: CASSSSGRPTYEQYF. CDR3 bases: TGTGCCAGCAGTTCCTCGGGACGGCCGACCTACGAGCAGTACTTC.

This clonotype has a handful of counts. The chain combines TRBV29-1 with TRBJ2-3; 9 bases line up with TRBD2. The V and J ends lost 4 bases and 0 bases, in that order; junction bases with no gene match: 14. Germline V gene lookup returns CDR1 SQVTM and CDR2 ANQGSEA. This CDR3 contains 18 residues. CDR3 nucleotides: TGCAGCGTTGCCGAGACTAGATCTAGCGGGATTAGCACAGATACGCAGTATTTT. Encoded protein: CSVAETRSSGISTDTQYF.

This chain joins TRBV20-1 and TRBJ2-1, with D perhaps matching TRBD2 (6 bases). The germline gives CDR1 DFQATT, CDR2 SNEGSKA (reference sequence). V lost 1 base to trimming and J lost 9 bases, with 10 bases between them. This CDR3 is built from 12 residues. CDR3 bases: TGCAGTGCTAGAGCTGCGGGAAGTGAGCAGTTCTTC. Its translation: CSARAAGSEQFF.

The gene calls are TRBV12-3 or TRBV12-4 and TRBJ2-1; 10 positions agree with TRBD2. The CDR3 consists of 16 residues. The V gene end was trimmed by 6 bases and the J gene end by 7 bases; junction bases not matched to a gene: 12. The CDR3 here is CASRFPGLARGNEQFF. CDR3 bases: TGTGCCAGCAGGTTTCCGGGACTAGCGCGGGGGAATGAGCAGTTCTTC.

The CDR3 loop is CASRGPAGGPGLDEQYF. Written as DNA, the CDR3 is TGTGCCAGCAGGGGGCCAGCGGGAGGGCCGGGATTGGACGAGCAGTACTTC. The rearrangement uses TRBV28 and TRBJ2-7, with 10 bases matching TRBD2. The germline V gene has CDR1 MDHEN and CDR2 SYDVKM. J was trimmed by 5 bases and V by 6 bases; bases with no gene match: 16. The CDR3 extends over 17 amino acids.

This clonotype has more than one count but fewer than ten. The V gene is TRBV28, the J gene TRBJ2-7, with 13 bases that match TRBD2. J lost 2 bases, V lost 4 bases, and 5 bases had no gene match. Germline assignment: CDR1 MDHEN and CDR2 SYDVKM. CDR3 size: 16 residues. CDR3 sequence: CASSSQTSGRAYEQYF. In nucleotides, the CDR3 is TGTGCCAGCAGTTCACAAACTAGCGGGAGGGCCTACGAGCAGTACTTC.

This clonotype was recorded many times. The J gene is TRBJ2-7, the V gene TRBV10-3; 10 nucleotides match TRBD2. J was trimmed by 2 bases and V by 8 bases; bases with no gene match: 6. Germline CDR1 and CDR2: ENHRY and SYGVKD. The CDR3 totals 14 residues. CDR3 region: CAIEPAGGPYEQYF. The DNA of the CDR3 is TGTGCCATCGAGCCAGCGGGAGGGCCCTACGAGCAGTACTTC.

The chain recombines TRBV12-3 or TRBV12-4 with TRBJ2-3, with 9 bases fitting TRBD2. Trimming removed 8 bases from V and 4 bases from J; junction bases left unmatched: 7. This CDR3 is built from 14 residues. The CDR3 protein is CASGASGVADTQYF. The CDR3, as DNA: TGTGCCAGCGGGGCTAGCGGGGTAGCAGATACGCAGTATTTT.